This passage covers 7 T cell receptor beta chains from one sample sequenced in a study of shared clonotypes between healthy human individuals. Profiling relied on immunoSEQ multiplex PCR, and the TCRdb table lists in-frame clones only, not all of them. The sample lists around 2,000,000 clones, approximately 94% seen once, with about 1.8% in the top ten. CD8 cells regarded as naive lacked CD45RO, were positively chosen for CCR7, and omitted terminally differentiated effector memory CD45RA+ cells. The sequencing sample was made of naive CD8+ T cells from PBMCs. Every receptor here comes from a man between 18 and 35 years old in good health. Some clones in this sample may be carry-over from other donors' samples.

The chain is built from TRBV9 and TRBJ2-5; perhaps TRBD1 as D (6 bases). This CDR3 region has 15 residues. Germline loops: CDR1 SGDLS, CDR2 YYNGEE. V shed 3 bases and J shed 4 bases, with 16 bases lying between them. Written as DNA, the CDR3 is TGTGCCAGCAGCGCCGCACAGGGTATGAGAGAGACCCAGTACTTC. Amino acids: CASSAAQGMRETQYF.

The V and J genes are TRBV27 and TRBJ2-1; D may be TRBD1 (5 bases). Trimming stripped 0 bases from V and 10 bases from J, with 7 bases between. Germline V gene lookup returns CDR1 MNHEY and CDR2 SMNVEV (reference sequence). The CDR3 is 12 residues long. The CDR3 loop reads CASSLSGQEQFF. The DNA of the CDR3 is TGTGCCAGCAGTTTATCGGGGCAGGAGCAGTTCTTC.

This chain joins TRBV29-1 and TRBJ2-7; D gene uncertain. Germline V gene sequence: CDR1 SQVTM, CDR2 ANQGSEA. V lost 2 bases and J 1 base, leaving 12 bases between the germline ends. The CDR3 loop spans 14 amino acids. The CDR3 sequence is CSVELQARSYEQYF. The CDR3 nucleotides read TGCAGCGTTGAACTTCAGGCAAGATCCTACGAGCAGTACTTC.

The chain couples TRBV28 to TRBJ1-2; D possibly corresponds to TRBD1 (5 bases). The CDR3 length is 15 residues. Germline CDR1 reads MDHEN; CDR2 reads SYDVKM. Trimming left V 5 bases short and J 0 bases short, with 13 bases between. The CDR3 bases are TGTGCCAGCAGTCAAGTAGAGGGGTCTAACTATGGCTACACCTTC. Translating it yields CASSQVEGSNYGYTF.

In nucleotides, the CDR3 is TGTGCCAGCAGATTAGCGGACCGCCCCTACGAGCAGTACTTC. Encoded protein: CASRLADRPYEQYF. The chain joins TRBV6-6 to TRBJ2-7, with a possible D match to TRBD2 (6 bases). Germline V gene lookup returns CDR1 MNHNY and CDR2 SVGAGI (reference sequence). The CDR3 spans 14 residues. V was clipped by 6 bases and J by 2 bases, with 14 bases between them.

The chain combines TRBV28 with TRBJ2-3, with 10 positions matching TRBD2. CDR3 length: 16 residues. Germline CDR1 is MDHEN and CDR2 is SYDVKM. V was pared by 5 bases and J by 3 bases, with 8 bases of the junction left unmatched. CDR3 sequence (DNA): TGTGCCAGCAGTCCTCTAGCGGGAGTAGGAACAGATACGCAGTATTTT. Its translation is CASSPLAGVGTDTQYF.

The rearrangement uses TRBV27 and TRBJ2-7; 7 bases are shared with TRBD2. Looked up from germline, CDR1 is MNHEY and CDR2 is SMNVEV (reference sequence). The CDR3 sequence is 16 residues long. The J segment lost 7 bases and the V segment lost 5 bases, leaving 17 bases of the junction unmatched. CDR3 region: CASSPLGSGILGEQYF. DNA of the CDR3: TGTGCCAGCAGTCCCTTGGGAAGCGGGATCCTCGGGGAGCAGTACTTC.